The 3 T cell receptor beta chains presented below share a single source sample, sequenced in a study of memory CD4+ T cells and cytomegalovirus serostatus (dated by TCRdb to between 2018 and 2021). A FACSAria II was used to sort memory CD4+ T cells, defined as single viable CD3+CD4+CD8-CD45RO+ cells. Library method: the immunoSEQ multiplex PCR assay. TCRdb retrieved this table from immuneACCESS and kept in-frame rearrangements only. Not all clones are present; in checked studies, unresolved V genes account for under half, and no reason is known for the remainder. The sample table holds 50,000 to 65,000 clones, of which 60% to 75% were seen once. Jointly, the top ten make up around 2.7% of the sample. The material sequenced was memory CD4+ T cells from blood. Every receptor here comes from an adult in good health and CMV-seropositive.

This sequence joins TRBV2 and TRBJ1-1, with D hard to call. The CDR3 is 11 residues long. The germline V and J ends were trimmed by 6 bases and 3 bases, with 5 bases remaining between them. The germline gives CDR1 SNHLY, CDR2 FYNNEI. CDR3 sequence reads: CASSSDTEAFF. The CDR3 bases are TGTGCCAGCAGCAGTGACACTGAAGCTTTCTTT. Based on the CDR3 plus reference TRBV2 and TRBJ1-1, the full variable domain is EPEVTQTPSHQVTQMGQEVILRCVPISNHLYFYWYRQILGQKVEFLVSFYNNEISEKSEIFDDQFSVERPDGSNFTLKIRSTKLEDSAMYFCASSSDTEAFFGQGTRLTVV.

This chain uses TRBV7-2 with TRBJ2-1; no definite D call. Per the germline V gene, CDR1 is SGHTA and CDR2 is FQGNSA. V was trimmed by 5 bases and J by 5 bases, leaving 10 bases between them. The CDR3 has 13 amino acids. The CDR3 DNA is TGTGCCAGCAGCCGCGAGGCCGACAATGAGCAGTTCTTC. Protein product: CASSREADNEQFF.

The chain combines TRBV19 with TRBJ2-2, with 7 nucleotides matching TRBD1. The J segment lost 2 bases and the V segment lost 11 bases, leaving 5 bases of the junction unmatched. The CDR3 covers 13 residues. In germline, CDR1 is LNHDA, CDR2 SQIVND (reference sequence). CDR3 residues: CAGRQGNTGELFF. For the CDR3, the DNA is TGTGCCGGCCGACAGGGAAACACCGGGGAGCTGTTTTTT.